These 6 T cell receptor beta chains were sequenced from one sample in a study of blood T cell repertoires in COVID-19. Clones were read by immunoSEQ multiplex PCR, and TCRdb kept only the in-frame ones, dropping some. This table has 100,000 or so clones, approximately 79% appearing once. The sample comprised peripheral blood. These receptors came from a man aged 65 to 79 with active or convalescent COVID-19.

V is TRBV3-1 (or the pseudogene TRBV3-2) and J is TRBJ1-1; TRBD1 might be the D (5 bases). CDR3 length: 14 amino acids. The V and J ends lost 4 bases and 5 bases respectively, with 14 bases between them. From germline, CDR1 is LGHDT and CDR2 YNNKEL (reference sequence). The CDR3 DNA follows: TGTGCCAGCAGCCTAGAGGAGGGGACGACTGAAGCTTTCTTT. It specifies CASSLEEGTTEAFF.

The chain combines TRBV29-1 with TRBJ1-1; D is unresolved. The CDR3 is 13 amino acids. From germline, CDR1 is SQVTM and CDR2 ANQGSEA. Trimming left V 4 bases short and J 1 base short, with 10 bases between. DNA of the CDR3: TGCAGCGTTGTTTTCCGTTGGAACACTGAAGCTTTCTTT. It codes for CSVVFRWNTEAFF.

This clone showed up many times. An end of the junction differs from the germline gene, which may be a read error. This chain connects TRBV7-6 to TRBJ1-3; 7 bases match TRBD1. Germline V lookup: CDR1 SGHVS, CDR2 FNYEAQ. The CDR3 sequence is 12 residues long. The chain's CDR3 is CASSQGQCDSLF. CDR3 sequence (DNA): TGTGCCAGCAGCCAGGGACAGTGTGACTCACTGTTT. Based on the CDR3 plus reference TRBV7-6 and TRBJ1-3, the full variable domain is GAGVSQSPRYKVTKRGQDVALRCDPISGHVSLYWYRQALGQGPEFLTYFNYEAQQDKSGLPNDRFSAERPEGSISTLTIQRTEQRDSAMYRCASSQGQCDSLFGEGSWLTVV.

The CDR3 protein is CASSPIPSGGFKDTQYF. For the CDR3, the DNA is TGTGCCAGCAGTCCGATCCCTAGCGGGGGGTTTAAAGATACGCAGTATTTT. This rearrangement joins TRBV27 to TRBJ2-3; 11 bases agree with TRBD2. Germline CDR1 and CDR2: MNHEY and SMNVEV (reference sequence). The CDR3 contains 17 residues. Trimming removed 5 bases from V and 5 bases from J; junction bases left unmatched: 12.

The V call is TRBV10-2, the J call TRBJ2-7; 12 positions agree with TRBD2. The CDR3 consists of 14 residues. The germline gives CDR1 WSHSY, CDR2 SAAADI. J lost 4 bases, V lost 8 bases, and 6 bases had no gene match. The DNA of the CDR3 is TGCGCCAGCGGACTAGCGGGGTCTGCATACGAGCAGTACTTC. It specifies CASGLAGSAYEQYF.

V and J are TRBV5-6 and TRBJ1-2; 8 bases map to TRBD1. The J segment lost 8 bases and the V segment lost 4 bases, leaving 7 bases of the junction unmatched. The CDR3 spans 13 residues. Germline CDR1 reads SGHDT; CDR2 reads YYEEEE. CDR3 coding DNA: TGTGCCAGCAGCCACGACAGGGGAATAGGCTACACCTTC. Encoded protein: CASSHDRGIGYTF.